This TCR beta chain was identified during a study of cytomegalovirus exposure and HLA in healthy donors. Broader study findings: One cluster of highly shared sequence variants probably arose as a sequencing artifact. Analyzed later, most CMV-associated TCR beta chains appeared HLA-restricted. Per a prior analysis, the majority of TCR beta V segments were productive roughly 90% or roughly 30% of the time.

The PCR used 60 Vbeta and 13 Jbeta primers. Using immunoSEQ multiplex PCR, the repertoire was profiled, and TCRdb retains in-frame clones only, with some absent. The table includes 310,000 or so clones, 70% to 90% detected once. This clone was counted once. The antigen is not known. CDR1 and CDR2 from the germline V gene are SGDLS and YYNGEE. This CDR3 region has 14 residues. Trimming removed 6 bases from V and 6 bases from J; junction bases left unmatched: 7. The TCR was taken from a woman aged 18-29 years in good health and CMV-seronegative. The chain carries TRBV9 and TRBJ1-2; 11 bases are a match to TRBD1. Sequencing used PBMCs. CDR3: CASNSRGQGDGYTF. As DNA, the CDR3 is TGTGCCAGCAACTCCCGGGGACAGGGGGATGGCTACACCTTC.